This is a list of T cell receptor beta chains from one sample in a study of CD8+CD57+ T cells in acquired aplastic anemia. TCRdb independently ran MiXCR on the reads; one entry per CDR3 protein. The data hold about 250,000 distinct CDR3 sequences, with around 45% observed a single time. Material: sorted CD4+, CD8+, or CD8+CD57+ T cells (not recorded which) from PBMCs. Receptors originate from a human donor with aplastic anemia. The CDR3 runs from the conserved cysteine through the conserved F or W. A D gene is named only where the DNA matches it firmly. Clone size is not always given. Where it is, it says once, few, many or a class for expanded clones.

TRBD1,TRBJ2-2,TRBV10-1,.,TGCGCCAGCAGCTCCTACGGTCAGGGGGCGAGGACCGGGGAGCTGTTTTTT,CASSSYGQGARTGELFF
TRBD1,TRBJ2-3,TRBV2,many,TGTGCCAGCGTGGACAGGGGGGCGTGGTATTTT,CASVDRGAWYF
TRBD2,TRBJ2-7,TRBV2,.,TGTGCCAGCACCAGTAGCGGGAGTACCTACGAGCAGTACTTC,CASTSSGSTYEQYF
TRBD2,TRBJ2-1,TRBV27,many,TGTGCCAGCAGTTTCACTAGCGGGAGAAGGATTGAGCAGTTCTTC,CASSFTSGRRIEQFF
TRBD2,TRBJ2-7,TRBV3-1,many,TGTGCCAGCAGCCAAGATATCGGTCGCGGGAGGCAGTACTTC,CASSQDIGRGRQYF
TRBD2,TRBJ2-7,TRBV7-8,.,TGTGCCAGCAGCTTGGGAGGGGGGCCGGGACTAGCGAATTCCTACGAGCAGTACTTC,CASSLGGGPGLANSYEQYF
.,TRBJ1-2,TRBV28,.,TGTGCCAGCAGTTTTTCTGAATATGGCTACACCTTC,CASSFSEYGYTF
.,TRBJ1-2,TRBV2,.,TGTGCCAGCAGTGAAGGGTTGAGCTACACCTTC,CASSEGLSYTF
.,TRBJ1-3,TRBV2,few,TGTGCCAGCAGTATCTTCTGGGGGGGAAGTGGAAACACCATATATTTT,CASSIFWGGSGNTIYF
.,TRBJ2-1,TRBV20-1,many,TGCAGTGCTAGGTTGGTAACAGAGTACAATGAGCAGTTCTTC,CSARLVTEYNEQFF
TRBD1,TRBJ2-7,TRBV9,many,TGTGCCAGCAGCGTAGGAAGACAGGGCTTGGAGCAGTACTTC,CASSVGRQGLEQYF
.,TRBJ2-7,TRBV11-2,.,TGTGCCAGCAGCTTAGCCGGGGCCAACTACGAGCAGTACTTC,CASSLAGANYEQYF
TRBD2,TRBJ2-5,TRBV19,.,TGTGCCAGCAGGGGGGGGCGGGGGGGCGGGGAGACCCAGTACTTC,CASRGGRGGGETQYF
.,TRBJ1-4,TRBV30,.,TGTGCCTGGAGCAGGGTGGAAAAACTGTTTTTT,CAWSRVEKLFF
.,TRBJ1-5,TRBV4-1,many,TGCGCCAGCAGCCAAGCCGGGACACCTCCCGCGGGGCCCCAGCATTTT,CASSQAGTPPAGPQHF
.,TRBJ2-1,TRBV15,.,TGTGCCACCAGCAGGGAGACAGGATCTCAGTTCTTC,CATSRETGSQFF
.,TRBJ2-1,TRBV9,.,TGTGCCAGCAGCCCCCAACAGGACAATGAGCAGTTCTTC,CASSPQQDNEQFF
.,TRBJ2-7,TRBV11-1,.,TGTGCCAGCAGCTTACAAACCCTCTACGAGCAGTACTTC,CASSLQTLYEQYF
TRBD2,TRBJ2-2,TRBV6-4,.,TGTGCCAGCAGTGAGCAAGGGACTAGCGGCTACACCGGGGAGCTGTTTTTT,CASSEQGTSGYTGELFF
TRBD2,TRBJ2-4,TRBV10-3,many,TGTGCCATCAGTGCGCATCACGGGGGGGCTAAAAACATTCAGTACTTC,CAISAHHGGAKNIQYF
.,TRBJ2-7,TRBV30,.,TGTGCCTGGAGTGTATCCTACTCCTACGAGCAGTACTTC,CAWSVSYSYEQYF
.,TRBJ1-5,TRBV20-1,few,TGCAGTTTATCGAGCAGGGACCCGATGGATCAGCCCCAGCATTTT,CSLSSRDPMDQPQHF
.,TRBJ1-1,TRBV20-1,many,TGCAGTGCTAGTCTTCTGGGGATGTACACTGAAGCTTTCTTT,CSASLLGMYTEAFF
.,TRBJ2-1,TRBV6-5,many,TGTGCCAGCAGTTACTCGAACCCAGTTAATGAGCAGTTCTTC,CASSYSNPVNEQFF
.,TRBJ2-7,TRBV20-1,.,TGCAGTGCTAGCGGACCCTACGAGCAGTACTTC,CSASGPYEQYF
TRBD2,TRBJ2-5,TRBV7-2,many,TGTGCCAGCAGCGCAAGCGGGGGGGCCCTAGAGACCCAGTACTTC,CASSASGGALETQYF
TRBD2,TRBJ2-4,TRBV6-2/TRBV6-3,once,TGTGCCAGCAGTTACTCGACTAGCGGGGGGGCCACTCAGTACTTC,CASSYSTSGGATQYF
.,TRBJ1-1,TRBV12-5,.,TGTGCTAGTGGTTTGGGGGGGCCTGAAGCTTTCTTT,CASGLGGPEAFF
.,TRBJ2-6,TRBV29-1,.,TGCAGCGTTGAACAGCCCGCTTACTCTGGGGCCAACGTCCTGACTTTC,CSVEQPAYSGANVLTF
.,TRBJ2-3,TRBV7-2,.,TGTGCCAGCAGCTTAGCAGTACTCACAACCGGCACAGATACGCAGTATTTT,CASSLAVLTTGTDTQYF
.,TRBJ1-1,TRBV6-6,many,TGTGCCAGCAGTTCCGAAGGGAGGGGGGCTTTCTTT,CASSSEGRGAFF
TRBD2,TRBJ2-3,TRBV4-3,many,TGCGCCAGCAGCCCGGGGGGGCGAGATACGCAGTATTTT,CASSPGGRDTQYF
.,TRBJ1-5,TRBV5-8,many,TGTGCCAGCACTTCCGGTGGCGGTCAGCCCCAGCATTTT,CASTSGGGQPQHF
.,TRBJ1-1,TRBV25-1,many,TGTGCCAGCAGTAACTTCTACCGGGACACAACTGAAGCTTTCTTT,CASSNFYRDTTEAFF
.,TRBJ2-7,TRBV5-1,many,TGCGCCAGCAGCTTGGCACTGGGGTCCTACGAGCAGTACTTC,CASSLALGSYEQYF
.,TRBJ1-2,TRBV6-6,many,TGTGCCAGCAGTTACTCGGTTACTCCAGACAAGGGCTACACCTTC,CASSYSVTPDKGYTF
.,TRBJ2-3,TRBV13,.,TGTGCCAGTAACTTAAGAGGGGGGGGAACAGATACGCAGTATTTT,CASNLRGGGTDTQYF
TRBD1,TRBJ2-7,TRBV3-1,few,TGTGCCAGCAGCCGGGACAGCTACTCCTACGAGCAGTACTTC,CASSRDSYSYEQYF
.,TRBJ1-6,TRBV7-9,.,TGTGCCAGCAGCTTAGCCAGGGTAGGGTCACCCCTCCACTTT,CASSLARVGSPLHF
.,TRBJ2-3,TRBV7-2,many,TGTGCCAGCAGCTTATACGACACCACAGATACGCAGTATTTT,CASSLYDTTDTQYF
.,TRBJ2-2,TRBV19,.,TGTGCCAGTAGTATCCGACAAATGGCGCCCGGCGAAACCGGGGAGCTGTTTTTT,CASSIRQMAPGETGELFF
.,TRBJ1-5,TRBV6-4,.,TGTGCCAGCAGTGACGTGGCGGGGGAGCATTTT,CASSDVAGEHF
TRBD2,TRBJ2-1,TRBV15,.,TGTGCCACCAGCAGATTAGCGGGAGTAATGTCCTACAATGAGCAGTTCTTC,CATSRLAGVMSYNEQFF
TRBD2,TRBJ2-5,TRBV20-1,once,TGCAGTGCTAGAGCGGGTCTAGCGGGGACTACACAAGAGACCCAGTACTTC,CSARAGLAGTTQETQYF
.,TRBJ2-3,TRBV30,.,TGTGCCTGGAGTAAGGGTACGGGCACAGATACGCAGTATTTT,CAWSKGTGTDTQYF
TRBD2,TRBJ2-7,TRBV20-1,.,TGCAGTGCTAGAGATGAAGGGCGGGGGGCATTTTTATCCTACGAGCAGTACTTC,CSARDEGRGAFLSYEQYF
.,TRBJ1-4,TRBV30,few,TGTGCCTGGAGCTCCATGGTGCGCGTCGAAAAACTGTTTTTT,CAWSSMVRVEKLFF
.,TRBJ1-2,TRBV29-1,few,TGCAGCGTTGCAGGGCCGGAGGGCTACACCTTC,CSVAGPEGYTF
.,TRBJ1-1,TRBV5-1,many,TGCGCCAGCAGTTTCTCTGGTGTGCCGAACACTGAAGCTTTCTTT,CASSFSGVPNTEAFF
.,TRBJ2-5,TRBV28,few,TGTGCCAGCAGTCCGACTAGTGGCAGAACTCACCAAGAGACCCAGTACTTC,CASSPTSGRTHQETQYF
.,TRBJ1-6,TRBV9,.,TGTGCCAGCAGCCCCGGGAGCTCCTATAATTCACCCCTCCACTTT,CASSPGSSYNSPLHF
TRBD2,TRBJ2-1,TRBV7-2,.,TGTGCCAGCCCCAGAGGTCGGGGGGTTCCCTACAATGAGCAGTTCTTC,CASPRGRGVPYNEQFF
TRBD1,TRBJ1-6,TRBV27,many,TGTGCCAGCGGGACAGCTGTAAATTCACCCCTCCACTTT,CASGTAVNSPLHF
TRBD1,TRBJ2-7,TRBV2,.,TGTGCCAGCAGTGAATCTCCGGACAGGCCCTACGAGCAGTACTTC,CASSESPDRPYEQYF
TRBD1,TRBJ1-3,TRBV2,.,TGTGCCAGCAGGTTCTCGACAGGGGCTGGAAACACCATATATTTT,CASRFSTGAGNTIYF